This is a list of T cell receptor beta chains from one sample in a study of blood T cell repertoires in COVID-19. Libraries were prepared by immunoSEQ multiplex PCR; TCRdb keeps only in-frame clonotypes and omits some of them. The table lists about 160,000 clones, roughly four fifths of them singletons, with 3.7% in the top ten. Sequenced sample: peripheral blood. The receptors stem from an elderly woman with acute or convalescent COVID-19. The CDR3 runs from the conserved cysteine through the conserved F or W. D genes are given only for firm matches. Size is omitted from some rows. Given values are once, few, many or a class for expanded clones.

V gene: TRBV5-1; J gene: TRBJ2-1; D gene: TRBD1; clone size: NA; CDR3 DNA: TGCGCCAGCAGCTTGGTCCAATTTGGGACAGGGCATGAGCAGTTCTTC; CDR3 protein: CASSLVQFGTGHEQFF
V gene: TRBV6-1; J gene: TRBJ1-2; D gene: NA; clone size: NA; CDR3 DNA: TGTGCCAGCAGTGAAGTTTCTCGGAACTATGGCTACACCTTC; CDR3 protein: CASSEVSRNYGYTF
V gene: TRBV4-2; J gene: TRBJ2-7; D gene: NA; clone size: NA; CDR3 DNA: TGTGCCAGCAGCCAAGATCTTGAGGGCAGGTACGAGCAGTACTTC; CDR3 protein: CASSQDLEGRYEQYF
V gene: TRBV5-1; J gene: TRBJ2-7; D gene: TRBD2; clone size: NA; CDR3 DNA: TGCGCCAGCAGTTGGGGGGGTTACGAGCAGTACTTC; CDR3 protein: CASSWGGYEQYF
V gene: TRBV18; J gene: TRBJ1-6; D gene: NA; clone size: NA; CDR3 DNA: TGTGCCAGCTCACCTTCTCTGGGAGGGGACACTTCACCCCTCCACTTT; CDR3 protein: CASSPSLGGDTSPLHF
V gene: TRBV20-1; J gene: TRBJ2-5; D gene: TRBD1; clone size: NA; CDR3 DNA: TGCAGTGCTAGTGGTACAGGGGGTCAAGAGACCCAGTACTTC; CDR3 protein: CSASGTGGQETQYF
V gene: TRBV10-2; J gene: TRBJ2-3; D gene: NA; clone size: NA; CDR3 DNA: TGCGCCAGCAGTGAGGTTACAGCTAGCACAGATACGCAGTATTTT; CDR3 protein: CASSEVTASTDTQYF
V gene: TRBV9; J gene: TRBJ1-4; D gene: TRBD1; clone size: once; CDR3 DNA: TGTGCCAGCAGTCCGGACAGGGGATCGACTAATGAAAAACTGTTTTTT; CDR3 protein: CASSPDRGSTNEKLFF
V gene: TRBV5-6; J gene: TRBJ2-1; D gene: TRBD2; clone size: NA; CDR3 DNA: TGTGCCAGCAGCTTGGTTGTGCGGGGGACCTCCTACAATGAGCAGTTCTTC; CDR3 protein: CASSLVVRGTSYNEQFF
V gene: TRBV18; J gene: TRBJ1-1; D gene: NA; clone size: NA; CDR3 DNA: TGTGCCAGCTCACCATATTCGGGGTCTGAAGCTTTCTTT; CDR3 protein: CASSPYSGSEAFF
V gene: TRBV9; J gene: TRBJ1-3; D gene: TRBD1; clone size: NA; CDR3 DNA: TGTGCCAGCAGCGGATCAAGACAGGGGGCTTGGAAAGGTGGAAACACCATATATTTT; CDR3 protein: CASSGSRQGAWKGGNTIYF
V gene: TRBV30; J gene: TRBJ1-2; D gene: NA; clone size: few; CDR3 DNA: TGTGCCTGTAAATGTGGGAGGGAATACCCCCTCTATGGCTACACCTTC; CDR3 protein: CACKCGREYPLYGYTF
V gene: TRBV5-1; J gene: TRBJ1-1; D gene: NA; clone size: NA; CDR3 DNA: TGCGCCAGCTGGCGGGAGGCAGGGCAAGGGAACACTGAAGCTTTCTTT; CDR3 protein: CASWREAGQGNTEAFF
V gene: TRBV19; J gene: TRBJ1-6; D gene: NA; clone size: NA; CDR3 DNA: TGTGCCAGTAGTATTCCGACAGCCAGCTCCTATAATTCACCCCTCCACTTT; CDR3 protein: CASSIPTASSYNSPLHF
V gene: TRBV24-1; J gene: TRBJ2-7; D gene: TRBD1; clone size: NA; CDR3 DNA: TGTGCCACCAGTGACCAGGACAGGCTCTACGAGCAGTACTTC; CDR3 protein: CATSDQDRLYEQYF
V gene: TRBV27; J gene: TRBJ1-1; D gene: NA; clone size: few; CDR3 DNA: TGTGCCAGCAGTCCCACAGGGAGTACTGAAGCTTTCTTT; CDR3 protein: CASSPTGSTEAFF
V gene: TRBV5-1; J gene: TRBJ2-7; D gene: TRBD1; clone size: NA; CDR3 DNA: TGCGCCAGCAGCAGCATCCCGGGACAGGGAAGCTACGAGCAGTACTTC; CDR3 protein: CASSSIPGQGSYEQYF
V gene: TRBV7-9; J gene: TRBJ2-5; D gene: NA; clone size: NA; CDR3 DNA: TGTGCCAGCAGCCGCGACAGCCAAGAGACCCAGTACTTC; CDR3 protein: CASSRDSQETQYF
V gene: TRBV3-1/TRBV3-2; J gene: TRBJ1-5; D gene: NA; clone size: NA; CDR3 DNA: TGTGCCAGCAGCCCCCAGGGAAAAGGGCAGCCCCAGCATTTT; CDR3 protein: CASSPQGKGQPQHF
V gene: TRBV24-1; J gene: TRBJ2-1; D gene: NA; clone size: NA; CDR3 DNA: TGTGCCACCGGACGAGGACAAGGCAATGAGCAGTTCTTC; CDR3 protein: CATGRGQGNEQFF
V gene: TRBV18; J gene: TRBJ2-7; D gene: NA; clone size: NA; CDR3 DNA: TGTGCCAGCTCTCAAAAGACGGGTTACGAGCAGTACTTC; CDR3 protein: CASSQKTGYEQYF
V gene: TRBV27; J gene: TRBJ1-5; D gene: TRBD1; clone size: NA; CDR3 DNA: TGTGCCAGCAGCACGGCAGTCCCGGGACAGGGAATCAATCAGCCCCAGCATTTT; CDR3 protein: CASSTAVPGQGINQPQHF
V gene: TRBV2; J gene: TRBJ2-5; D gene: TRBD2; clone size: few; CDR3 DNA: TGTGCCAGCATGGGAGGGGCAGACCCCTCAGAGGCCCAGTACTTC; CDR3 protein: CASMGGADPSEAQYF
V gene: TRBV29-1; J gene: TRBJ1-1; D gene: NA; clone size: few; CDR3 DNA: TGCAGCGTTGAAGAGAGGGCAGAAGCTTTCTTT; CDR3 protein: CSVEERAEAFF
V gene: TRBV5-1; J gene: TRBJ1-2; D gene: NA; clone size: NA; CDR3 DNA: TGCGCCAGCAGCTTAGGGGGGGTAGACTATGGCTACACCTTC; CDR3 protein: CASSLGGVDYGYTF
V gene: TRBV6-4; J gene: TRBJ1-2; D gene: NA; clone size: NA; CDR3 DNA: TGTGCCAGCAGTCCCCAGCTTGGGGCTGGTGGCTACACCTTC; CDR3 protein: CASSPQLGAGGYTF
V gene: TRBV3-1/TRBV3-2; J gene: TRBJ1-2; D gene: NA; clone size: NA; CDR3 DNA: TGTGCCAGCAGCCAAGGATCAGGGGTAGGTGGTGGCTACACCTTC; CDR3 protein: CASSQGSGVGGGYTF
V gene: TRBV27; J gene: TRBJ1-6; D gene: TRBD1; clone size: NA; CDR3 DNA: TGTGCCAGCAGTCTAAACCGGGACAGGTATAATTCACCCCTCCACTTT; CDR3 protein: CASSLNRDRYNSPLHF
V gene: TRBV9; J gene: TRBJ2-2; D gene: TRBD2; clone size: NA; CDR3 DNA: TGTGCCAGCTGTCCGGGGGGGATCCACACCGGGGAGCTGTTTTTT; CDR3 protein: CASCPGGIHTGELFF
V gene: TRBV27; J gene: TRBJ1-5; D gene: TRBD1; clone size: few; CDR3 DNA: TGTGCCAGCAGAGAGGGACAGATTAGCAATCAGCCCCAGCATTTT; CDR3 protein: CASREGQISNQPQHF
V gene: TRBV20-1; J gene: TRBJ1-4; D gene: NA; clone size: NA; CDR3 DNA: TGCAGTGCTCTCGATGAAAAACTGTTTTTT; CDR3 protein: CSALDEKLFF
V gene: TRBV11-1; J gene: TRBJ2-3; D gene: TRBD2; clone size: few; CDR3 DNA: TGTGCCAGCAGCTCCCGGACTAGAGGGATCACAGATACGCAGTATTTT; CDR3 protein: CASSSRTRGITDTQYF
V gene: TRBV6-6; J gene: TRBJ2-7; D gene: TRBD2; clone size: NA; CDR3 DNA: TGTGCCAGCAGTGCCACTAGCGGGAGGGCCGGCGAGCAGTACTTC; CDR3 protein: CASSATSGRAGEQYF
V gene: TRBV27; J gene: TRBJ1-1; D gene: NA; clone size: NA; CDR3 DNA: TGTGCCAGCAGTTTCGGGTCGGTGGCTAGCACTGAAGCTTTCTTT; CDR3 protein: CASSFGSVASTEAFF
V gene: TRBV28; J gene: TRBJ1-4; D gene: TRBD1; clone size: NA; CDR3 DNA: TGTGCCAGCAGTTCATCAGGGGGCACTAATGAAAAACTGTTTTTT; CDR3 protein: CASSSSGGTNEKLFF